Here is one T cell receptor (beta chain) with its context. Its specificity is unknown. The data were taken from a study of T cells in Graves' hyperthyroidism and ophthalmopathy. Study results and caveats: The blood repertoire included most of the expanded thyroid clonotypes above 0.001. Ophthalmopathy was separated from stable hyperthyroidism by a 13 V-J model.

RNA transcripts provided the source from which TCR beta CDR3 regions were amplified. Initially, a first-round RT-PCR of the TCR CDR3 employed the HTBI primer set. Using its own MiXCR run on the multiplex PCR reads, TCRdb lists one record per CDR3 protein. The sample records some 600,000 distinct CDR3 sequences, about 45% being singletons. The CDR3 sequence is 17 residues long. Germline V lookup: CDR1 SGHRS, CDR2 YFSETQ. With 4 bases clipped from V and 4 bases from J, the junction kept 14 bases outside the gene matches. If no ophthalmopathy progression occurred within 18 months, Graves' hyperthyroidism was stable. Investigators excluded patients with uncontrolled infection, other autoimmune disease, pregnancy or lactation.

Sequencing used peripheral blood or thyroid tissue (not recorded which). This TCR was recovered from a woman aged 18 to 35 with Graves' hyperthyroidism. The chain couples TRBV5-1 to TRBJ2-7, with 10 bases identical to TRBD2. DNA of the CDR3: TGCGCCAGCAGCCAAGAACTAGCGGGGCCATCTTCATACGAGCAGTACTTC. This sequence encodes CASSQELAGPSSYEQYF.